At least ten counts were recorded for the clone carrying this TCR beta chain. Its antigen is currently unknown. The data originate from a study of breast tumors, draining lymph nodes, adjacent tissues. TCRdb called the multiplex PCR reads again in MiXCR, with one record for every CDR3 protein. Here the sample spans about 9,600 distinct CDR3 sequences, around 40% being singletons. CDR1 is SGHDN, CDR2 FVKESK, per germline. Trimming removed 4 bases from V and 8 bases from J, with 6 bases in between. The length of the CDR3 is 11 residues. Study-level results: Luminal-like breast cancer showed significantly greater tumor-nontumor repertoire similarity than basal-like breast cancer did. That most tumor T cells come from lymph nodes remained unproven.

This clonotype originated in a female donor with breast cancer. Some clones in this sample may be carry-over from other donors' samples. Sequencing was carried out using tumor-adjacent breast tissue. The genes are TRBV14 and TRBJ2-1; D unresolved. CDR3 sequence (DNA): TGTGCCAGCAGCCTCGCGTATGAGCAGTTCTTC. Encoded protein: CASSLAYEQFF.